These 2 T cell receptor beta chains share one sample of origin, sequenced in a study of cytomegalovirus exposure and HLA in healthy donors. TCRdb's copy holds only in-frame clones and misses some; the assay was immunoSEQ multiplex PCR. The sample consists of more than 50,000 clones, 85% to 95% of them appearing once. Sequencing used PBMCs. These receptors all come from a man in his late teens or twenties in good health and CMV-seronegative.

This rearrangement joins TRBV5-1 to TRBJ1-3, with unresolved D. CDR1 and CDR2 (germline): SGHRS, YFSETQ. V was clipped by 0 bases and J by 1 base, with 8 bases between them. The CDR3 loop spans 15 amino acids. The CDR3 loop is CASSLDRLSGNTIYF. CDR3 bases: TGCGCCAGCAGCTTGGACAGACTATCTGGAAACACCATATATTTT.

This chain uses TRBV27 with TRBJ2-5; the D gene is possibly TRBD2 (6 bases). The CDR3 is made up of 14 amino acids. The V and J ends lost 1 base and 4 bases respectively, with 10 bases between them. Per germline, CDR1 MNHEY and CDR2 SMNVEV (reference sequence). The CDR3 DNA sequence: TGTGCCAGCAGTTTATTGGGGGGAGGAGAGACCCAGTACTTC. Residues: CASSLLGGGETQYF.